This is a list of T cell receptor beta chains from one sample in a study of T cells in Graves' hyperthyroidism and ophthalmopathy. TCRdb ran MiXCR on the multiplex PCR reads and lists one entry per CDR3 protein. The repertoire has 450,000 to 500,000 distinct CDR3 sequences, roughly 22% of them found once; the top ten carry less than 65%. Sequences were obtained from blood. All receptors come from a woman aged 65 to 85 with Graves' ophthalmopathy. Each CDR3 is given with its conserved first and last residue. The D gene is left open where the match is weak.

TRBV7-2,TRBD1,TRBJ2-1,CASSTGTGSYNEQFF
TRBV18,TRBD1,TRBJ2-7,CASSPPSQGVYEQYF
TRBV7-2,TRBD2,TRBJ2-7,CASRRAGVGEQYF
TRBV18,.,TRBJ1-1,CASSPFDTEAFF
TRBV29-1,TRBD1,TRBJ1-2,CSVHRTGDGYTF
TRBV28,.,TRBJ2-5,CASDSPGSHKETQYF
TRBV28,TRBD1,TRBJ1-5,CASKQGARQPQHF
TRBV6-2/TRBV6-3,.,TRBJ2-7,CASSTRGTTYEQYF
TRBV7-2,.,TRBJ2-1,CASSLAEANNEQFF
TRBV29-1,.,TRBJ1-2,CSARRREGWGYTF
TRBV20-1,.,TRBJ1-5,CSARAGSVGNQPQHF
TRBV29-1,.,TRBJ1-1,CSVSQTGTNTEAFF
TRBV18,.,TRBJ2-3,CASSPQADTQYF
TRBV6-2/TRBV6-3,.,TRBJ2-7,CASSYSQSSYEQYF
TRBV28,.,TRBJ2-4,CASSRTPPLAKNIQYF
TRBV4-1,.,TRBJ2-7,CASSQEVTTPYEQYF
TRBV12-3/TRBV12-4,.,TRBJ2-3,CASSPGAVTQYF